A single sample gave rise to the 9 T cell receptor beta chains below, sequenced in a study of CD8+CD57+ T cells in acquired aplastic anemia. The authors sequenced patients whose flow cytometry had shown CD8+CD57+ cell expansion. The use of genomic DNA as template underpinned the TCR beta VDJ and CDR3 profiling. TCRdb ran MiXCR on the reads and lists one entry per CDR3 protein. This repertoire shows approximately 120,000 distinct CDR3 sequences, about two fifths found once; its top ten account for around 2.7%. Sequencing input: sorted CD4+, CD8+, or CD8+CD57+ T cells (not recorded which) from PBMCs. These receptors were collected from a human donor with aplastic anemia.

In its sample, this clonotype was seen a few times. The CDR3 sequence: CASTALEQYF. Here the CDR3 DNA reads TGTGCCAGCACGGCTCTCGAGCAGTACTTC. This chain links TRBV2 with TRBJ2-7, with D unresolved. The CDR3 consists of 10 residues. Germline CDR1 is SNHLY and CDR2 is FYNNEI. V was pared by 7 bases and J by 6 bases, with 7 bases between.

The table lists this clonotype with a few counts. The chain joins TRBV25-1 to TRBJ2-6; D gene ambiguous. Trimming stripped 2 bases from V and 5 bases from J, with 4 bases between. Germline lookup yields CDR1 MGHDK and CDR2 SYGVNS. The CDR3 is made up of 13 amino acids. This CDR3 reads CASSEEWANVLTF. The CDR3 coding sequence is TGTGCCAGCAGTGAAGAGTGGGCCAACGTCCTGACTTTC.

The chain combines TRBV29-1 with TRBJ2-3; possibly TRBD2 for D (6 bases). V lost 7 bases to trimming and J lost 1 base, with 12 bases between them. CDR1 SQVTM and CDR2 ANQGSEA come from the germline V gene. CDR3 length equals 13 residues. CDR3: CSASGGGTDTQYF. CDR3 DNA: TGCAGCGCGAGCGGCGGGGGCACAGATACGCAGTATTTT.

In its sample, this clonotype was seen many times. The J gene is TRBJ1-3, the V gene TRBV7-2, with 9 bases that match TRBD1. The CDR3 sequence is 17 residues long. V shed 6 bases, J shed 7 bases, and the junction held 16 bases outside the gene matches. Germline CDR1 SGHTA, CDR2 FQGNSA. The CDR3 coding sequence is TGTGCCAGCAGTCATCAAACCGGGACAGGGTTCCGGAACACCATATATTTT. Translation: CASSHQTGTGFRNTIYF.

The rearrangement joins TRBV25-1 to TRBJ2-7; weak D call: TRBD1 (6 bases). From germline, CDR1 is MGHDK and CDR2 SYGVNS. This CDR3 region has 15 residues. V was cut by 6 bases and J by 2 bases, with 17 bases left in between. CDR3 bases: TGTGCCAGCAGCCCAGAACAGGGTAGGGCCTACGAGCAGTACTTC. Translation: CASSPEQGRAYEQYF.

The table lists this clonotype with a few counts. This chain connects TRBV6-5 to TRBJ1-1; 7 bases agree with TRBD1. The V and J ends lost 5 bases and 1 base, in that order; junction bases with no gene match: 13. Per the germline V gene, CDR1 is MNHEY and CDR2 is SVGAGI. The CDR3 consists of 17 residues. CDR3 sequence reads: CASSRIRGPESNTEAFF. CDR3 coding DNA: TGTGCCAGCAGTCGCATAAGGGGGCCGGAGTCGAACACTGAAGCTTTCTTT.

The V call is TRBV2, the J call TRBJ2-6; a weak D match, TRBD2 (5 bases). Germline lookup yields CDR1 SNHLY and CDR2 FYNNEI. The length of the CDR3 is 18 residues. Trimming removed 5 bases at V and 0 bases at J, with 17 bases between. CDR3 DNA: TGTGCCAGCAGTCCCTTAGGACTGCCTATCTCTGGGGCCAACGTCCTGACTTTC. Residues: CASSPLGLPISGANVLTF.

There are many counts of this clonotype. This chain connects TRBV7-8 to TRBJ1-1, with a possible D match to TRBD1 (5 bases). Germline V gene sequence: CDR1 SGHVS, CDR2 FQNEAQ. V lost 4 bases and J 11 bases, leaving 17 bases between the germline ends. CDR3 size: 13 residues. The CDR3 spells CASSSEMGDRAFF. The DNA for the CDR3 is TGTGCCAGCAGCTCTGAAATGGGGGATCGGGCTTTCTTT. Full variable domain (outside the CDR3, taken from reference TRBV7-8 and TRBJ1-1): GAGVSQSPRYKVAKRGQDVALRCDPISGHVSLFWYQQALGQGPEFLTYFQNEAQLDKSGLPSDRFFAERPEGSVSTLKIQRTQQEDSAVYLCASSSEMGDRAFFGQGTRLTVV.

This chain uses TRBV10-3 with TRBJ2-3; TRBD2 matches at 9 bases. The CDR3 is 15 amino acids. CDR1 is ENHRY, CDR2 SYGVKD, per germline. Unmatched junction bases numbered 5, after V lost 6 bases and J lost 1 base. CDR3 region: CAIRGASGGTDTQYF. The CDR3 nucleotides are TGTGCCATCAGAGGGGCTAGCGGGGGCACAGATACGCAGTATTTT.